This paragraph reports one T cell receptor beta chain. As yet, its antigen is unknown. The V end lost 7 bases, the J end lost 2 bases, and 17 bases lay between the germline ends. The CDR3 runs 15 residues. The germline CDR1 and CDR2 sequences are KGHSH and LQKENI. The data stem from a study of T cell responses to AZD1222 COVID-19 vaccine. The method was immunoSEQ multiplex PCR; TCRdb's version includes in-frame clones alone and lacks a portion of them. This sample has fewer than 200,000 clones, with around 88% found just once. Study results and limitations: Seropositivity was recorded at baseline in only a handful of AZD1222 recipients.

The J gene is TRBJ1-1, the V gene TRBV18, with D unresolved. The sequencing used peripheral blood, collected 28 days after the second AZD1222 dose. The receptor's source is an adult who received the AZD1222 COVID-19 vaccine. This CDR3 is CASFHQGEPNTEAFF. The CDR3 DNA follows: TGTGCCAGCTTTCACCAAGGAGAACCTAACACTGAAGCTTTCTTT.